This entry features one TCR beta chain sequence. This CDR3 contains 17 residues. Trimming cost V 3 bases and J 7 bases; bases outside gene matches: 14. In germline, CDR1 is SGDLS, CDR2 YYNGEE. These data come from a study of blood T cell repertoires in COVID-19. The assay was immunoSEQ multiplex PCR, and TCRdb's table has in-frame clones only and misses some. Counted here are hundreds of thousands of clones, around 87% occurring once; the ten biggest clones make up just over 7%. The clonotype originates from a man in his sixties who had recovered from COVID-19. The genes are TRBV9 and TRBJ2-1; 9 bases map to TRBD2. The sample taken for sequencing was peripheral blood. The CDR3 sequence is CASSAEPIAGVGNEQFF. In DNA, the CDR3 is TGTGCCAGCAGCGCCGAACCCATAGCGGGGGTAGGGAATGAGCAGTTCTTC.